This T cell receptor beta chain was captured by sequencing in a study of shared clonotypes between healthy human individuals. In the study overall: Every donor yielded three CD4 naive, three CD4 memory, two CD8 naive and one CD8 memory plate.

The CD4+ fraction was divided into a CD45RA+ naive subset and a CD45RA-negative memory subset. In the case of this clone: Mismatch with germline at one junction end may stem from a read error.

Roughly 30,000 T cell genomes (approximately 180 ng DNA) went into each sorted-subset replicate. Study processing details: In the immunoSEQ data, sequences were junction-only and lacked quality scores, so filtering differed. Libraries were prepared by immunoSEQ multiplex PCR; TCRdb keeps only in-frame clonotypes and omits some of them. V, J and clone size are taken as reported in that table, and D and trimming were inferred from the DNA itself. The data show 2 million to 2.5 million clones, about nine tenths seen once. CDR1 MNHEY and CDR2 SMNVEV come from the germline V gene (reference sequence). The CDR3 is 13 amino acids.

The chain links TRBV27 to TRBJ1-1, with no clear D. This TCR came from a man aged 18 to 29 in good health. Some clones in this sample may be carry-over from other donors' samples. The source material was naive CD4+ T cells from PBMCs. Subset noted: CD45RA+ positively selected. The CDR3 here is CASRVLMNTEAFF. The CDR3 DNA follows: TGTGCCAGCAGGGTACTCATGAATACTGAAGCTTTCTTT.